This T cell receptor (beta chain) stems from a study of T cell repertoires in cytomegalovirus infection (dated by TCRdb to about 2019). With regard to the full study: Donor HLA type was relevant to the analysis, because carriage of CMV infection together with the matching HLA type was indicated by public TCR beta signatures.

As concerns this clonotype: Its target antigen remains unknown. There are no base qualities to consult, and no much larger clone falls within one base.

Sequencing was carried out with an Illumina HiSeq 1500. TCRdb passed the public sequencing reads through fastp at Q25 and MiXCR, retaining productive beta sequences. Rows merge per CDR3 protein into single entries with the most common DNA and genes. The sample has some 320,000 distinct CDR3 sequences on record, over 7.5% of them singletons. About 4.5% of the sample belongs to the ten largest clones. Study-wide conclusions, independent of this receptor: The ex vivo response was dominated by HLA-C-restricted CMV-specific TCR beta clonotypes, and the single most frequent clonotype in two of eight donors was supplied by these HLA-C-restricted clonotypes. In both this cohort and an independent roughly 350-donor cohort, the cumulative frequency of public TCR beta family members distinguished carriers of CMV infection plus the relevant HLA type.

The trim is 5 bases for V and 1 base for J, with a gap of 10 bases between the germline ends. CDR1 is given as DFQATT and CDR2 as SNEGSKA, both from the germline V gene (reference sequence). The CDR3 has 13 amino acids, counting the end cysteine and phenylalanine. CDR3 DNA is the only sequence kept; it has 39 bases, read in frame from the first base. This receptor was identified in a human donor in good health (CMV status not recorded). Some clones in this sample may be carry-over from other donors' samples. Material for sequencing was PBMCs. The chain is encoded by TRBV20-1 joined to TRBJ2-3; a confident D gene designation cannot be given. The CDR3 in this case is CSAQVLRTDTQYF. Read as DNA, the sequence is TGCAGTGCTCAGGTCTTACGCACAGATACGCAGTATTTT.